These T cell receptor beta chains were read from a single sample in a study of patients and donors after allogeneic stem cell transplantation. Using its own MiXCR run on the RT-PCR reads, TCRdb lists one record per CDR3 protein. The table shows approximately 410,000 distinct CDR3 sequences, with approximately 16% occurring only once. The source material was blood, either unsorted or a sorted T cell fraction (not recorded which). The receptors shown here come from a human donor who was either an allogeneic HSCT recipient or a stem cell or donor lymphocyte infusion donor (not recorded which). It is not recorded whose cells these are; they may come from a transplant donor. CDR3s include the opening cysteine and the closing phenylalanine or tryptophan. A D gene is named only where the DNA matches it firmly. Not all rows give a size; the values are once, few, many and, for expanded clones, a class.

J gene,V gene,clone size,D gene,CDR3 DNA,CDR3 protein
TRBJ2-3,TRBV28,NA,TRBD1,TGTGCCAGCAGTTTAAGGGGGCCGGATACGCAGTATTTT,CASSLRGPDTQYF
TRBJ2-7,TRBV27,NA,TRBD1,TGTGCCAGCAGTCATTCATCCGGACAGGGGACCTACGAGCAGTACTTC,CASSHSSGQGTYEQYF
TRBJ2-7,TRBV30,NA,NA,TGTGCCTGGAGTGATACAGTTACCTACGAGCAGTACTTC,CAWSDTVTYEQYF
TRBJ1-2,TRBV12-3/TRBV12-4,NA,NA,TGTGCCAGCAGTTTTCGGGGCTACACCTTC,CASSFRGYTF
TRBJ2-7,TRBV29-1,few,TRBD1,TGCAGCGTCTGGGACAGTCGGCAGTACTTC,CSVWDSRQYF
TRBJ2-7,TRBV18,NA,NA,TGTGCCAGCTCACCTCGACGGAGCGACGATTCCTACGAGCAGTACTTC,CASSPRRSDDSYEQYF
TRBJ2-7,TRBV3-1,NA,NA,TGTGCCAGCAGCCAAGGAGCCCCTCCCTTCTACGAGCAGTACTTC,CASSQGAPPFYEQYF
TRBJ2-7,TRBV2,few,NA,TGTGCCAGCAGTGAGCCAGTCTCCTACGAGCAGTACTTC,CASSEPVSYEQYF
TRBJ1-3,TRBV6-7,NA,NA,TGTGCCAGCAGGTCGGGCGTCAGCTCCGGAAACACCATATATTTT,CASRSGVSSGNTIYF
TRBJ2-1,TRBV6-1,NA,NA,TGTGCCAGCAGCCGAACTTCTTTAGGGGAGCAGTTCTTC,CASSRTSLGEQFF
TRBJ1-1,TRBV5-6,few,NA,TGTGCCAGCCAACGAGACCTGAACACTGAAGCTTTCTTT,CASQRDLNTEAFF
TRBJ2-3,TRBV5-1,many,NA,TGCGCCAGCAGCTCGGGACATCGCACAGATACGCAGTATTTT,CASSSGHRTDTQYF
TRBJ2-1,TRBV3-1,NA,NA,TGTGCCAGCAAGCAACAGGGCCCTGAGCAGTTCTTC,CASKQQGPEQFF
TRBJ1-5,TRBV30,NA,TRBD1,TGTGCCTTCGGGACAGGGGATAGGCCCCAGCATTTT,CAFGTGDRPQHF
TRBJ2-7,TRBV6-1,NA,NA,TGTGCCAGCAGTGAGGGGGCCAGGGTCAACGAGCAGTACTTC,CASSEGARVNEQYF
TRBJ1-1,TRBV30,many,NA,TGTGCCTGGAGTGCCCAGGGAACTGAAGCTTTCTTT,CAWSAQGTEAFF
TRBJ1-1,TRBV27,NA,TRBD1,TGTGCCAGCAGCGGGAGGGACAGCCAAAGTGAAGCTTTCTTT,CASSGRDSQSEAFF